Listed below are T cell receptor beta chains from one sample, sequenced in a study of identical twins. TCRdb independently ran MiXCR on the 5' RACE reads; one entry per CDR3 protein. Of 400,000 to 600,000 distinct CDR3 sequences listed, about a fifth were seen once; the top ten hold approximately 0.52%. This same sample was also taken into another study, of yellow fever vaccine responses in identical twins.

Sequencing used CD4+ T cells sorted from blood. These receptors all stem from a woman in her late teens or twenties in good health. Each CDR3 is given with its conserved first and last residue. The order of the fields is D gene, V gene, clone size, J gene, CDR3 protein, CDR3 DNA. D genes are given only for firm matches. A clone size is listed for some rows: how often the clone was seen (once, few, many), or a class if it is expanded.

.	TRBV29-1	.	TRBJ2-2	CSVGGSWNTGELFF	TGCAGCGTTGGAGGCAGCTGGAACACCGGGGAGCTGTTTTTT
.	TRBV5-1	.	TRBJ2-1	CASSVGHGANEQFF	TGCGCCAGCAGCGTGGGCCACGGAGCCAATGAGCAGTTCTTC
TRBD2	TRBV20-1	.	TRBJ2-1	CSAPKARSGTNNEQFF	TGCAGTGCGCCCAAGGCCCGCAGCGGGACTAACAATGAGCAGTTCTTC
TRBD2	TRBV12-3/TRBV12-4	.	TRBJ2-1	CASSLARGTSGNNEQFF	TGTGCCAGCAGTTTAGCGCGTGGGACTAGCGGAAACAATGAGCAGTTCTTC
.	TRBV24-1	.	TRBJ1-2	CATSDSSHPNYGYTF	TGTGCCACCAGTGATTCGTCACATCCTAACTATGGCTACACCTTC
.	TRBV4-1	.	TRBJ1-2	CASSQDPRGFDGYTF	TGCGCCAGCAGCCAAGATCCTAGGGGGTTTGATGGCTACACCTTC
TRBD1	TRBV5-1	few	TRBJ2-2	CASTGTGRNTGELFF	TGCGCCAGCACCGGGACAGGACGGAACACCGGGGAGCTGTTTTTT
.	TRBV10-3	few	TRBJ1-5	CAIGEAVSNQPQHF	TGTGCCATCGGAGAGGCAGTTAGCAATCAGCCCCAGCATTTT
.	TRBV10-3	.	TRBJ1-5	CAISPGPRGNQPQHF	TGTGCCATCAGCCCGGGACCCCGCGGCAATCAGCCCCAGCATTTT
.	TRBV2	many	TRBJ2-1	CASSLGGWGYNEQFF	TGTGCCAGCAGTCTGGGGGGCTGGGGTTACAATGAGCAGTTCTTC
TRBD1	TRBV15	.	TRBJ1-2	CATSRQQGAGGYTF	TGTGCCACCAGCAGACAACAGGGGGCCGGTGGCTACACCTTC
TRBD2	TRBV7-3	.	TRBJ2-2	CASNLGRTSTGELFF	TGTGCCAGCAACCTTGGTAGGACTAGCACCGGGGAGCTGTTTTTT
TRBD2	TRBV27	few	TRBJ2-1	CASSLDPGRGGRNEQFF	TGTGCCAGCAGTTTAGATCCGGGTCGGGGGGGCCGCAATGAGCAGTTCTTC
.	TRBV29-1	.	TRBJ1-1	CSVEDTANTEAFF	TGCAGCGTTGAAGACACAGCGAACACTGAAGCTTTCTTT
.	TRBV20-1	.	TRBJ2-1	CSARRPSSYNEQFF	TGCAGTGCTAGACGGCCAAGCTCCTACAATGAGCAGTTCTTC